The entry below describes one TCR beta chain. The entry originates in a study of blood T cell repertoires in COVID-19. About the research overall: Samples of COVID-19 (acute and convalescent) were obtained from the United States, Italy and Spain. The analysed material was cDNA or gDNA that came from T cells, B-cell-depleted T cells, or PBMCs.

The CDR3 extends over 14 amino acids. The germline V and J ends were trimmed by 4 bases and 4 bases, with 14 bases remaining between them. Germline CDR1 reads SGHKS; CDR2 reads YYEKEE (reference sequence). Authors' processing steps: Reference gene primer amplification gave estimated nucleated cell counts. This table comes from immunoSEQ multiplex PCR, and its TCRdb copy is limited to in-frame clones, with some not included. The V and J calls and clone size come from that table; D and trimming were worked out from the DNA. This table has around 130,000 clones, around three quarters appearing once. This sequence was found in a human donor in a cohort sampled during active COVID-19. The sample comprised peripheral blood. The rearrangement links TRBV5-5 to TRBJ1-2; perhaps TRBD1 as D (6 bases). CDR3 residues: CASSPWTDLYGYTF. In nucleotides, the CDR3 is TGTGCCAGCAGCCCATGGACAGACCTCTATGGCTACACCTTC.